Each of the 30 T cell receptor beta chains below was sequenced from the same sample in a study of blood T cell repertoires in COVID-19. Data came from immunoSEQ multiplex PCR; TCRdb stores just in-frame clones and leaves some out. Counted here are roughly 150,000 clones, 75% to 90% occurring once; the ten biggest clones make up 35% to 45%. The sequenced sample consisted of peripheral blood. The receptors were gathered from a human donor in a cohort sampled during active COVID-19.

This clone was counted between two and nine times. The chain employs TRBV7-2 and TRBJ2-2, with a possible D match to TRBD2 (5 bases). The ends were cut back, 5 bases at V and 5 bases at J, with 18 bases in the middle. The germline gives CDR1 SGHTA, CDR2 FQGNSA. The CDR3 contains 16 residues. DNA of the CDR3: TGTGCCAGCAGCCGGAGCACGGGTCCGGGGACCGGGGAGCTGTTTTTT. It encodes CASSRSTGPGTGELFF.

V is TRBV2 and J is TRBJ1-4; 9 bases match TRBD1. The CDR3 spans 15 residues. J gave up 8 bases and V 3 bases, and 7 bases lay outside the gene matches. In germline, CDR1 is SNHLY, CDR2 FYNNEI. In DNA form, the CDR3 reads TGTGCCAGCAGTGAGTTCGGGACAGGGATCGAAAAACTGTTTTTT. Protein sequence: CASSEFGTGIEKLFF.

The chain is built from TRBV5-1 and TRBJ2-3; no firm D call. The CDR3 covers 13 residues. Germline-derived CDR1 and CDR2 are SGHRS and YFSETQ. The ends were cut back, 5 bases at V and 4 bases at J, with 11 bases in the middle. The CDR3 nucleotides read TGCGCCAGCAGGGAGATCCGCGCAGATACGCAGTATTTT. Amino acids: CASREIRADTQYF.

The sample holds a few counts of this clone. The chain links TRBV29-1 to TRBJ1-2, with 7 bases matching TRBD1. V gave up 8 bases and J gave up 2 bases; unmatched junction bases: 8. The CDR3 loop spans 13 amino acids. Germline V lookup: CDR1 SQVTM, CDR2 ANQGSEA. The CDR3 nucleotides read TGCAGCACCGAACCAGGGGGGAACTATGGCTACACCTTC. Its protein product is CSTEPGGNYGYTF.

The chain joins TRBV5-1 to TRBJ1-1; D is unclear. This CDR3 is built from 14 residues. Trimming cost V 2 bases and J 1 base, with 9 bases left between them. Germline CDR1 is SGHRS and CDR2 is YFSETQ. CDR3 in amino acids: CASSFRPGNTEAFF. DNA for the CDR3: TGCGCCAGCAGCTTTCGTCCGGGGAACACTGAAGCTTTCTTT.

As DNA, the CDR3 is TGTGCCAGCAGTAGGGGACTAGGTGAGTATAATGAGCAGTTCTTC. Encoded protein: CASSRGLGEYNEQFF. The chain joins TRBV6-2 or TRBV6-3 to TRBJ2-1; 8 bases are a match to TRBD2. There are 15 residues in the CDR3. From germline, CDR1 is MNHEY and CDR2 SVGEGT. The ends lost 5 bases at V and 7 bases at J; junction bases unmatched: 10.

The chain uses TRBV2 and TRBJ2-1; 8 bases are a match to TRBD2. The V and J ends lost 6 bases and 6 bases, in that order; junction bases with no gene match: 7. This CDR3 spans 14 amino acids. Germline lookup yields CDR1 SNHLY and CDR2 FYNNEI. The CDR3 nucleotides read TGTGCCAGCAGGGGACGGGAGGGCGCCAATGAGCAGTTCTTC. Translation: CASRGREGANEQFF.

The J gene is TRBJ1-1, the V gene TRBV19; 8 bases match TRBD1. Unmatched junction bases numbered 12, after V lost 2 bases and J lost 7 bases. The CDR3 has 16 residues. The V gene's germline CDR1 is LNHDA and CDR2 SQIVND (reference sequence). Here the CDR3 reads CASSISQGAVVGEAFF. In DNA, the CDR3 is TGTGCCAGTAGTATAAGTCAGGGGGCCGTCGTTGGTGAAGCTTTCTTT.

The chain couples TRBV7-9 to TRBJ1-1; D might be TRBD1 (6 bases). Germline CDR1 reads SEHNR; CDR2 reads FQNEAQ (reference sequence). V lost 5 bases and J 2 bases, leaving 15 bases between the germline ends. The CDR3 loop spans 15 amino acids. This chain's CDR3 is CASSPQRTANTEAFF. The CDR3 region has the DNA TGTGCCAGCAGCCCACAAAGGACAGCTAACACTGAAGCTTTCTTT.

DNA for the CDR3: TGTGCCAGCTCATCGACCCCGGGACAGGGAAGAGAAAAACTGTTTTTT. It codes for CASSSTPGQGREKLFF. The chain couples TRBV18 to TRBJ1-4, with TRBD1 matching over 9 bases. There are 16 residues in the CDR3. The germline V gene encodes CDR1 KGHSH and CDR2 LQKENI. V trimming: 5 bases; J trimming: 8 bases; junction bases outside the gene matches: 12.

The rearrangement joins TRBV10-2 to TRBJ1-1; 8 bases match TRBD1. The CDR3 consists of 14 residues. Germline CDR1 is WSHSY and CDR2 is SAAADI. V lost 7 bases and J lost 5; bases outside the gene matches: 9. Here the CDR3 reads CASKGPTGATEAFF. The CDR3 DNA is TGCGCCAGCAAGGGACCGACAGGGGCAACTGAAGCTTTCTTT.

This chain joins TRBV2 and TRBJ2-1; TRBD2 agrees at 9 bases. Germline-derived CDR1 and CDR2 are SNHLY and FYNNEI. The length of the CDR3 is 15 residues. The ends lost 2 bases at V and 5 bases at J; junction bases unmatched: 4. The CDR3 coding sequence is TGTGCCAGCAGTGAAATACTAGCGGGCAACAATGAGCAGTTCTTC. This codes for CASSEILAGNNEQFF.

This clone turned up a few times. The chain has TRBV7-2 and TRBJ2-3; possible D gene TRBD1, 5 bases. V was shortened by 5 bases and J by 3 bases, with 15 bases between the two germline ends. CDR3 length: 15 residues. Germline V gives CDR1 SGHTA, CDR2 FQGNSA. The CDR3 protein is CASSLWARGTDTQYF. CDR3 coding DNA: TGTGCCAGCAGCCTATGGGCTAGGGGAACAGATACGCAGTATTTT. Full variable domain (missing parts from reference TRBV7-2 and TRBJ2-3): GAGVSQSPSNKVTEKGKDVELRCDPISGHTALYWYRQSLGQGLEFLIYFQGNSAPDKSGLPSDRFSAERTGGSVSTLTIQRTQQEDSAVYLCASSLWARGTDTQYFGPGTRLTVL.

Only a few counts were recorded for this clone. The chain has TRBV6-2 or TRBV6-3 and TRBJ1-5; maybe TRBD1 (6 bases). Trimming took 4 bases from V and 3 from J, leaving 10 bases between them. CDR1 and CDR2 from the germline V gene are MNHEY and SVGEGT. The CDR3 has 14 residues. The CDR3 protein is CASSSRTVNQPQHF. The CDR3 DNA reads TGTGCCAGCAGTTCAAGGACAGTCAATCAGCCCCAGCATTTT.

CDR3 bases: TGTGCCAGTACCAATTTACCGGGACAGGATCGGAGCAATCAGCCCCAGCATTTT. The encoded protein is CASTNLPGQDRSNQPQHF. The chain joins TRBV19 to TRBJ1-5, with TRBD1 identical over 8 bases. This CDR3 comprises 18 residues. Germline loops: CDR1 LNHDA, CDR2 SQIVND (reference sequence). The V and J ends lost 7 bases and 1 base, in that order; junction bases with no gene match: 15. Complete variable domain (other parts from reference TRBV19 and TRBJ1-5): DGGITQSPKYLFRKEGQNVTLSCEQNLNHDAMYWYRQDPGQGLRLIYYSQIVNDFQKGDIAEGYSVSREKKESFPLTVTSAQKNPTAFYLCASTNLPGQDRSNQPQHFGDGTRLSIL.

The rearrangement joins TRBV5-1 to TRBJ2-5; 7 bases agree with TRBD1. J lost 4 bases, V lost 2 bases, and 5 bases had no gene match. Germline V lookup: CDR1 SGHRS, CDR2 YFSETQ. The CDR3 consists of 14 residues. CDR3 region: CASSLTGERETQYF. For the CDR3, the DNA is TGCGCCAGCAGCTTAACAGGGGAGCGAGAGACCCAGTACTTC.

The chain recombines TRBV19 with TRBJ1-1, with D hard to call. The CDR3 consists of 12 residues. V was clipped by 5 bases and J by 3 bases, with 7 bases between them. Germline CDR1 and CDR2: LNHDA and SQIVND (reference sequence). DNA for the CDR3: TGTGCCAGTAGTCCCCGGGACACTGAAGCTTTCTTT. Its translation: CASSPRDTEAFF. Variable domain in full (rest from reference TRBV19 and TRBJ1-1): DGGITQSPKYLFRKEGQNVTLSCEQNLNHDAMYWYRQDPGQGLRLIYYSQIVNDFQKGDIAEGYSVSREKKESFPLTVTSAQKNPTAFYLCASSPRDTEAFFGQGTRLTVV.

This rearrangement joins TRBV7-2 to TRBJ1-1; no reliable D call. This CDR3 comprises 13 residues. With 7 bases removed from V and 5 bases from J, the gap between germline ends came to 14 bases. CDR1 SGHTA and CDR2 FQGNSA come from the germline V gene. The CDR3 loop is CASTQVFRTEAFF. In DNA form, the CDR3 reads TGTGCCAGCACGCAGGTTTTTCGGACTGAAGCTTTCTTT.

This chain links TRBV7-2 with TRBJ1-2; 9 bases are shared with TRBD1. Trimming cost V 5 bases and J 3 bases; bases outside gene matches: 7. This CDR3 spans 15 amino acids. Germline CDR1 SGHTA, CDR2 FQGNSA. The CDR3 DNA is TGTGCCAGCAGCCTTGCGACAGGGGGAGACTATGGCTACACCTTC. Protein sequence: CASSLATGGDYGYTF.

The chain uses TRBV6-2 or TRBV6-3 and TRBJ2-3, with TRBD2 matching over 8 bases. Trimming took 7 bases from V and 5 from J; bases not matched to a gene: 8. Germline CDR1 is MNHEY and CDR2 is SVGEGT. The CDR3 loop spans 14 amino acids. CDR3 nucleotides: TGTGCCAGCATCCCCGGGGGGGCGGAAGATACGCAGTATTTT. This encodes CASIPGGAEDTQYF.

The rearrangement links TRBV5-1 to TRBJ1-5; D might be TRBD1 (5 bases). The ends were cut back, 1 base at V and 5 bases at J, with 13 bases in the middle. The CDR3 runs to 15 residues. CDR1 and CDR2 from the germline V gene are SGHRS and YFSETQ. The CDR3 DNA reads TGCGCCAGCAGCTTGAACGGGGGACCAGATCAGCCCCAGCATTTT. It codes for CASSLNGGPDQPQHF.

J is TRBJ2-1 and V is TRBV7-3; no definite D call. Trimming removed 2 bases at V and 2 bases at J, with 10 bases between. Per the germline V gene, CDR1 is SGHTA and CDR2 is FQGTGA. This CDR3 has 15 residues. The CDR3 sequence: CASSLDQVTYNEQFF. As DNA, the CDR3 is TGTGCCAGCAGCTTAGATCAGGTAACCTACAATGAGCAGTTCTTC.

V gene TRBV2 combines with J gene TRBJ2-5, with 7 bases lining up with TRBD1. Germline V gene data show CDR1 as SNHLY and CDR2 as FYNNEI. CDR3 length: 14 amino acids. Unmatched junction bases numbered 5, after V lost 3 bases and J lost 4 bases. As DNA, the CDR3 is TGTGCCAGCAGTGAGTTGACAGGGACAGAGACCCAGTACTTC. Translated, it gives CASSELTGTETQYF.

The chain combines TRBV10-2 with TRBJ2-5, with TRBD1 identical over 7 bases. The V segment lost 5 bases and the J segment 3 bases; nucleotides outside the gene matches: 3. CDR1 WSHSY and CDR2 SAAADI come from the germline V gene. The CDR3 has 13 amino acids. CDR3 amino acids: CASSWTGKETQYF. For the CDR3, the DNA is TGCGCCAGCAGTTGGACAGGAAAAGAGACCCAGTACTTC.

This chain connects TRBV5-1 to TRBJ2-7, with 7 bases aligning to TRBD1. This CDR3 is 14 amino acids long. The J segment lost 2 bases and the V segment lost 0 bases, leaving 2 bases of the junction unmatched. Germline V gene data show CDR1 as SGHRS and CDR2 as YFSETQ. Here the CDR3 DNA reads TGCGCCAGCAGCTTGGACAGGGGCACCTACGAGCAGTACTTC. Its translation: CASSLDRGTYEQYF.

This CDR3 reads CAWRFIGELFF. The CDR3 DNA reads as TGTGCCTGGCGTTTTATCGGGGAGCTGTTTTTT. The rearrangement joins TRBV30 to TRBJ2-2; the D is unclear. There are 11 residues in the CDR3. The V gene's germline CDR1 is GTSNPN and CDR2 SVGIG (reference sequence). V lost 5 bases and J 7 bases, leaving 8 bases between the germline ends. Filled out from reference TRBV30 and TRBJ2-2, the complete variable domain reads SQTIHQWPATLVQPVGSPLSLECTVEGTSNPNLYWYRQAAGRGLQLLFYSVGIGQISSEVPQNLSASRPQDRQFILSSKKLLLSDSGFYLCAWRFIGELFFGEGSRLTVL.

This clone showed up just a few times. The genes are TRBV30 and TRBJ1-6; 7 bases match TRBD1. Germline V CDR1 and CDR2: GTSNPN, SVGIG (reference sequence). This CDR3 has 14 amino acids. After removal of 3 bases from V and 10 bases from J, the junction contained 9 bases not matched to a gene. The CDR3 coding sequence is TGTGCCTGGAGCACCGGGACAGTCGGATCACCCCTCCACTTT. This codes for CAWSTGTVGSPLHF.

This clone was seen a few times. The V and J genes are TRBV7-9 and TRBJ1-2, with 7 bases that match TRBD1. In germline, CDR1 is SEHNR, CDR2 FQNEAQ (reference sequence). V lost 1 base and J lost 8; bases outside the gene matches: 7. This CDR3 is built from 14 residues. CDR3 in DNA: TGTGCCAGCAGCTTAGAGGGGGCGCCGAGGGGCTACACCTTC. Its protein is CASSLEGAPRGYTF.

The chain combines TRBV12-3 or TRBV12-4 with TRBJ1-2; TRBD1 aligns across 9 bases. CDR3 length: 13 amino acids. With 5 bases clipped from V and 7 bases from J, the junction kept 5 bases outside the gene matches. The CDR3 sequence is CASSTGGVVGYTF. DNA of the CDR3: TGTGCCAGCAGTACAGGGGGCGTTGTTGGCTACACCTTC.

V gene TRBV19 combines with J gene TRBJ2-6, with D maybe TRBD1 (6 bases). Germline CDR1 reads LNHDA; CDR2 reads SQIVND (reference sequence). V was clipped by 7 bases and J by 2 bases, with 15 bases between them. CDR3 length: 16 amino acids. For the CDR3, the DNA is TGTGCCAGTAAACGTCCAGGGGAAACTGGGGCCAACGTCCTGACTTTC. This translates into CASKRPGETGANVLTF.